These 21 T cell receptor beta chains were all obtained from the same sample, sequenced in a study of cytotoxic CD8 clonotypes in ibrutinib-treated CLL. Libraries were prepared by immunoSEQ multiplex PCR; TCRdb keeps only in-frame clonotypes and omits some of them. The sample holds under 50,000 clones, 68% seen once. The specimen comprised PBMCs, sampled at disease progression, from a patient treated with ibrutinib. Source of these receptors: a human donor with chronic lymphocytic leukemia.

This clone was counted between two and nine times. The chain joins TRBV6-1 to TRBJ2-7; D is unresolved. Between the trimmed V and J ends, which lost 8 bases and 0 bases, there was a span of 8 bases. The CDR3 has 12 amino acids. CDR1 and CDR2 (germline): MNHNS, SASEGT. The DNA of the CDR3 is TGTGCCAGCGGAAGATTCTCCTACGAGCAGTACTTC. Encoded protein: CASGRFSYEQYF.

The rearrangement links TRBV7-8 to TRBJ1-4; the match to TRBD1 covers 7 bases. This CDR3 is 16 amino acids long. V was pared by 3 bases and J by 5 bases, with 9 bases of the junction left unmatched. Germline V gene data show CDR1 as SGHVS and CDR2 as FQNEAQ. CDR3: CASSFPTGTDNEKLFF. In DNA, the CDR3 is TGTGCCAGCAGCTTCCCGACCGGGACAGACAATGAAAAACTGTTTTTT.

The chain couples TRBV6-6 to TRBJ2-1; 10 bases line up with TRBD2. This CDR3 comprises 15 residues. Germline V CDR1 and CDR2: MNHNY, SVGAGI (reference sequence). The junction had 10 bases not matched to a gene; V was cut back by 6 bases and J by 8 bases. This CDR3 is CASSKPAGGHHEQFF. The CDR3 DNA is TGTGCCAGCAGCAAGCCAGCGGGAGGGCACCATGAGCAGTTCTTC.

The gene calls are TRBV28 and TRBJ1-6; possible D gene TRBD1, 6 bases. With 6 bases removed from V and 2 bases from J, the gap between germline ends came to 17 bases. The CDR3 is 17 amino acids. Germline V gives CDR1 MDHEN, CDR2 SYDVKM. Here the CDR3 reads CASSPLAGATYNSPLHF. The CDR3 DNA follows: TGTGCCAGCAGCCCATTAGCGGGGGCCACCTATAATTCACCCCTCCACTTT. The entire variable domain, with the rest obtained from reference TRBV28 and TRBJ1-6, is as follows: DVKVTQSSRYLVKRTGEKVFLECVQDMDHENMFWYRQDPGLGLRLIYFSYDVKMKEKGDIPEGYSVSREKKERFSLILESASTNQTSMYLCASSPLAGATYNSPLHFGNGTRLTVT.

The rearrangement uses TRBV11-2 and TRBJ1-2, with D maybe TRBD1 (5 bases). The CDR3 runs to 17 residues. The germline V gene has CDR1 SGHAT and CDR2 FQNNGV. Trimming removed 4 bases from V and 3 bases from J, with 21 bases in between. The CDR3 DNA follows: TGTGCCAGCAGCTCTACAAGGACGCAGGGATCTTACTATGGCTACACCTTC. Its protein product is CASSSTRTQGSYYGYTF.

This clone was observed a few times. V usage is TRBV21-1 and J usage is TRBJ2-7; TRBD2 is the table's D call, not checked against the DNA. TRBV21-1 is given as a pseudogene. The CDR3 runs to 14 residues. The CDR3 sequence is CASSNSGGTYEQYF. CDR3 sequence (DNA): TGTGCCAGCAGCAATTCGGGCGGGACCTACGAGCAGTACTTC.

The chain carries TRBV27 and TRBJ1-2, with TRBD1 identical over 8 bases. V shed 4 bases and J 8 bases; nucleotides not matched to a gene: 12. CDR3 size: 15 residues. Germline-derived CDR1 and CDR2 are MNHEY and SMNVEV (reference sequence). The CDR3 nucleotides read TGTGCCAGCAGTTCCCGACAGGGGTTCACCAAGGGCTACACCTTC. It yields the protein CASSSRQGFTKGYTF.

The genes are TRBV7-9 and TRBJ2-5, with 7 bases aligning to TRBD2. The germline gives CDR1 SEHNR, CDR2 FQNEAQ (reference sequence). The CDR3 runs 17 residues. The junction had 12 bases not matched to a gene; V was cut back by 5 bases and J by 0 bases. The CDR3: CASSPREGTIHQETQYF. Written as DNA, the CDR3 is TGTGCCAGCAGCCCTAGGGAGGGGACTATCCACCAAGAGACCCAGTACTTC.

The V and J genes are TRBV21-1 and TRBJ1-4. TRBV21-1 is a documented pseudogene. The CDR3 runs to 16 residues. CDR3 protein: CASSKARGSTNEKLFF. CDR3 DNA: TGTGCCAGCAGCAAAGCTCGGGGGTCGACTAATGAAAAACTGTTTTTT.

The chain employs TRBV2 and TRBJ2-7, with TRBD1 identical over 7 bases. CDR1 is SNHLY and CDR2 is FYNNEI in the germline V gene. CDR3 length: 14 amino acids. V trimming: 8 bases; J trimming: 2 bases; junction bases outside the gene matches: 9. CDR3: CASVQTGIPYEQYF. For the CDR3, the DNA is TGTGCCAGCGTCCAGACAGGGATTCCCTACGAGCAGTACTTC.

The chain joins TRBV7-9 to TRBJ2-7; 9 bases align to TRBD1. This CDR3 comprises 16 residues. Germline lookup yields CDR1 SEHNR and CDR2 FQNEAQ (reference sequence). V shed 4 bases, J shed 5 bases, and the junction held 12 bases outside the gene matches. CDR3 nucleotides: TGTGCCAGCAGCTCCAAGAAACAGGGGGCGAGGGACGAGCAGTACTTC. The encoded protein is CASSSKKQGARDEQYF.

The V gene is TRBV4-2, the J gene TRBJ2-3, with TRBD2 identical over 8 bases. The trim removed 4 bases at V and 0 bases at J, leaving 6 bases unmatched. The CDR3 length is 16 residues. Germline V gene lookup returns CDR1 LGHNA and CDR2 YNFKEQ. DNA of the CDR3: TGTGCCAGCAGCCGCAGTGGCGGGAGGAGCACAGATACGCAGTATTTT. Translation gives CASSRSGGRSTDTQYF.

Only a few counts were recorded for this clone. The rearrangement uses TRBV7-9 and TRBJ2-5; perhaps TRBD1 as D (5 bases). Germline-derived CDR1 and CDR2 are SEHNR and FQNEAQ (reference sequence). The CDR3 runs to 15 residues. Trimming pared 2 bases from V and 2 bases from J, leaving 12 bases between. CDR3 DNA sequence: TGTGCCAGCAGCTTAAGGATGGGGCAGCAAGAGACCCAGTACTTC. Translated: CASSLRMGQQETQYF. The entire variable domain, with the rest obtained from reference TRBV7-9 and TRBJ2-5, is as follows: DTGVSQNPRHKITKRGQNVTFRCDPISEHNRLYWYRQTLGQGPEFLTYFQNEAQLEKSRLLSDRFSAERPKGSFSTLEIQRTEQGDSAMYLCASSLRMGQQETQYFGPGTRLLVL.

The chain has TRBV30 and TRBJ2-5; 9 nucleotides agree with TRBD2. V lost 0 bases, J lost 3 bases, and 17 bases stayed unmatched. The CDR3 spans 19 residues. CDR1 GTSNPN and CDR2 SVGIG come from the germline V gene (reference sequence). The CDR3: CAWSVPIFRSGRWEETQYF. CDR3 nucleotide sequence: TGTGCCTGGAGTGTACCAATTTTCAGAAGCGGGAGGTGGGAAGAGACCCAGTACTTC.

The chain combines TRBV4-2 with TRBJ2-5; 12 bases align to TRBD2. Germline CDR1 LGHNA, CDR2 YNFKEQ. J lost 3 bases, V lost 7 bases, and 3 bases had no gene match. The CDR3 runs 14 residues. The CDR3 reads CASNRLAGEETQYF. The CDR3 bases are TGTGCCAGCAACCGACTAGCGGGAGAAGAGACCCAGTACTTC.

A few counts support this clone. CDR3 amino acids: CASLTNRAQNKNTEAFF. DNA for the CDR3: TGTGCCAGTTTGACCAACAGGGCACAGAACAAGAACACTGAAGCTTTCTTT. This chain joins TRBV2 and TRBJ1-1, with a weak D call TRBD1 (6 bases). V was pared by 9 bases and J by 1 base, with 24 bases between. Germline V gives CDR1 SNHLY, CDR2 FYNNEI. The CDR3 is made up of 17 amino acids.

The V gene is TRBV6-6, the J gene TRBJ1-4; 7 bases are a match to TRBD1. This CDR3 comprises 14 residues. After removal of 6 bases from V and 7 bases from J, the junction contained 8 bases not matched to a gene. Per germline, CDR1 MNHNY and CDR2 SVGAGI (reference sequence). The CDR3 sequence: CASRLGDRGEKLFF. CDR3 nucleotides: TGTGCCAGCAGATTAGGGGACAGAGGTGAAAAACTGTTTTTT.

This clone was recorded a few times. CDR3 nucleotide sequence: TGTGCCAGCAGCTTAGCGCAAGGACTGATAGAGACCCAGTACTTC. Translating it yields CASSLAQGLIETQYF. This chain joins TRBV7-2 and TRBJ2-5, with D tentatively TRBD2 (5 bases). There are 15 residues in the CDR3. Germline-derived CDR1 and CDR2 are SGHTA and FQGNSA. V lost 0 bases, J lost 4 bases, and 12 bases lay in between.

The chain employs TRBV7-2 and TRBJ1-5; a possible D gene is TRBD1 (5 bases). V lost 4 bases to trimming and J lost 4 bases, with 8 bases between them. CDR1 is SGHTA and CDR2 is FQGNSA in the germline V gene. The CDR3 has 13 amino acids. This CDR3 reads CASSYGGNQPQHF. The DNA of the CDR3 is TGTGCCAGCAGCTACGGGGGAAATCAGCCCCAGCATTTT.

The genes are TRBV29-1 and TRBJ1-1; 10 bases line up with TRBD1. This CDR3 spans 15 amino acids. Germline CDR1 is SQVTM and CDR2 is ANQGSEA. J gave up 0 bases and V 4 bases, and 5 bases lay outside the gene matches. The CDR3 protein is CSVVRTGGVNTEAFF. The CDR3 DNA sequence: TGCAGCGTTGTCCGGACAGGGGGTGTGAACACTGAAGCTTTCTTT.

The chain links TRBV7-2 to TRBJ2-2; D is undetermined. CDR3 length: 16 amino acids. CDR1 and CDR2 (germline): SGHTA, FQGNSA. V was pared by 2 bases and J by 0 bases, with 10 bases between. The CDR3 DNA reads TGTGCCAGCAGCTTACGGTCAGTGACGAACACCGGGGAGCTGTTTTTT. Protein: CASSLRSVTNTGELFF.